This TCR beta chain was sequenced in a study of T cells in tuberculosis. Background on the study: The T cells targeted glucose monomycolate, a mycobacterial lipid, via CD1B. Whole-study results and caveats: Cases with active tuberculosis were adults, while controls were adolescents. GEM motif frequencies gave more than 65% accuracy; the GMM repertoire gave roughly 85%.

Of note for this clone: Its antigen remains unknown.

On average around 95,000 T cells per donor were immunosequenced. Germline V CDR1 and CDR2: LNHDA, SQIVND (reference sequence). The junction had 4 bases not matched to a gene; V was cut back by 3 bases and J by 4 bases. This CDR3 contains 15 residues. Method: immunoSEQ multiplex PCR; TCRdb's copy keeps in-frame clones and lacks some. The table has around 30,000 clones, around 87% seen once. This receptor was taken from a donor aged 10-29 years with latent tuberculosis or without tuberculosis infection. The chain combines TRBV19 with TRBJ1-5, with 9 bases that match TRBD1. Sample: PBMCs. In DNA, the CDR3 is TGTGCCAGTAGTATCCAGACAGGGGGTAATCAGCCCCAGCATTTT. It encodes CASSIQTGGNQPQHF.